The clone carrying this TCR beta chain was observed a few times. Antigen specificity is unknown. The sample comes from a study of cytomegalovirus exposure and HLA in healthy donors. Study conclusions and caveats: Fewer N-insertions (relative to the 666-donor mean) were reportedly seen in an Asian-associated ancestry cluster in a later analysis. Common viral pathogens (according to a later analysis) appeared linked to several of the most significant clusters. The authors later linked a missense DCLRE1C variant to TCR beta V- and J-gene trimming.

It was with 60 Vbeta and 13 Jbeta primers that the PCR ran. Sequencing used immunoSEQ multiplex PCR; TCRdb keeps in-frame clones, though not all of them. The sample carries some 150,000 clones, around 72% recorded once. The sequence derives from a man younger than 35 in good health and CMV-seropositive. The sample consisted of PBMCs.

This CDR3 is CASSPEDTEAFF. CDR3 coding DNA: TGTGCCAGCTCACCAGAGGACACTGAAGCTTTCTTT. The chain links TRBV18 to TRBJ1-1, with no clear D. Germline loops: CDR1 KGHSH, CDR2 LQKENI. The CDR3 is made up of 12 amino acids. Deletions cut 2 bases from V and 3 bases from J, with 4 bases between.